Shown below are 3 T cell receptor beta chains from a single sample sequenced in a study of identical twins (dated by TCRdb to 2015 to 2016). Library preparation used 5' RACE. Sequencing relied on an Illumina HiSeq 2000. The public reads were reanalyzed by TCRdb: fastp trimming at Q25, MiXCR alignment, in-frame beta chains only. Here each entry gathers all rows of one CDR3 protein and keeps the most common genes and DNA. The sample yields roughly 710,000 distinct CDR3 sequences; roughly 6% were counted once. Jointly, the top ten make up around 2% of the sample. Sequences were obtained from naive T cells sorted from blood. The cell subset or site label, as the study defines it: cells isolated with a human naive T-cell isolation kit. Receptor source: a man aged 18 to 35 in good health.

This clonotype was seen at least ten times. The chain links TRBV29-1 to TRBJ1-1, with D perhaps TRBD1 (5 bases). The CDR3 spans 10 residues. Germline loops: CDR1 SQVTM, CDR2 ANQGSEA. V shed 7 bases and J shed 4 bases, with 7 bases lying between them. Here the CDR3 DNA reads TGCAGCGCTGGGGGCACTGAAGCTTTCTTT. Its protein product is CSAGGTEAFF.

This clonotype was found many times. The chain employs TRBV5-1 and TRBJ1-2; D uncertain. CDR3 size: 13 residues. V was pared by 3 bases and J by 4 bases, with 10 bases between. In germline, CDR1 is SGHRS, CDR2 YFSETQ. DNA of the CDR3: TGCGCCAGCAGCTCGGCCGAGGGCTATGGCTACACCTTC. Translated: CASSSAEGYGYTF.

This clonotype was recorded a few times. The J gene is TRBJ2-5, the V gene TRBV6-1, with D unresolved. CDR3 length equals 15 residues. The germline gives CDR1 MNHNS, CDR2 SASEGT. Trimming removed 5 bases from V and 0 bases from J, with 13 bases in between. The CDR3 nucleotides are TGTGCCAGCAGTCCCGGCCGACTGAACCAAGAGACCCAGTACTTC. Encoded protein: CASSPGRLNQETQYF.